This T cell receptor beta chain was sequenced during a study of T cell responses to AZD1222 COVID-19 vaccine. Some clones are missing from TCRdb's copy, which holds only in-frame ones; the method was immunoSEQ multiplex PCR. The table includes 87,000 or so clones, roughly nine tenths detected once. Germline values: CDR1 ENHRY, CDR2 SYGVKD. The V end lost 6 bases, the J end lost 2 bases, and 6 bases lay between the germline ends. CDR3 length equals 12 residues. The material sequenced was peripheral blood, taken on day 0 of AZD1222 vaccination. The chain employs TRBV10-3 and TRBJ2-3; D gene unclear. This TCR came from an adult in good health. CDR3 sequence: CAIRGNTDTQYF. Written as DNA, the CDR3 is TGTGCCATCAGGGGCAACACAGATACGCAGTATTTT.